The 7 T cell receptor beta chains reported below all come from one sample, sequenced in a study of cytomegalovirus exposure and HLA in healthy donors. PCR amplification relied on 60 Vbeta primers (plus 13 Jbeta primers). Sequencing was performed with immunoSEQ multiplex PCR; in TCRdb, only in-frame clones are kept and a portion is missing. The sample shows some 100,000 clones, around 85% of them seen only once. Material: PBMCs. The receptor source for this set is a man aged 25 to 40 in good health and CMV-seronegative.

The chain uses TRBV5-8 and TRBJ2-7, with D perhaps matching TRBD2 (6 bases). Trimming shortened V by 2 bases and J by 7 bases, and 16 bases separated the two germline ends. Germline lookup yields CDR1 SGHTS and CDR2 YDEGEE. The length of the CDR3 is 14 residues. The CDR3 sequence: CASSFGGSRGEQYF. The CDR3 DNA follows: TGTGCCAGCAGCTTCGGAGGGAGTAGGGGAGAGCAGTACTTC.

J is TRBJ2-3 and V is TRBV6-5, with 15 bases that match TRBD2. CDR3 size: 15 residues. Trimming cost V 10 bases and J 5 bases; bases outside gene matches: 7. The germline V gene has CDR1 MNHEY and CDR2 SVGAGI. CDR3 bases: TGTGCCACTCACCGGGGACTAGCGGGGGGAGATACGCAGTATTTT. The encoded protein is CATHRGLAGGDTQYF.

This clone appeared a few times. V is TRBV5-1 and J is TRBJ2-3; D perhaps matches TRBD2 (5 bases). The CDR3 is made up of 14 amino acids. V was trimmed by 6 bases and J by 0 bases, leaving 11 bases between them. From germline, CDR1 is SGHRS and CDR2 YFSETQ. The CDR3 region has the DNA TGCGCCAGCAAGGGCGGGTCTAGCACAGATACGCAGTATTTT. It codes for CASKGGSSTDTQYF.

The chain joins TRBV15 to TRBJ1-6; D is ambiguous. CDR1 is LNHNV and CDR2 is YYDKDF in the germline V gene (reference sequence). Between the trimmed V and J ends, which lost 3 bases and 9 bases, there was a span of 18 bases. The CDR3 consists of 16 residues. CDR3 in DNA: TGTGCCACCAGCAGCCCGAAAGGGAGAATGGGTTCACCCCTCCACTTT. It is translated as CATSSPKGRMGSPLHF. Variable domain in full (rest from reference TRBV15 and TRBJ1-6): DAMVIQNPRYQVTQFGKPVTLSCSQTLNHNVMYWYQQKSSQAPKLLFHYYDKDFNNEADTPDNFQSRRPNTSFCFLDIRSPGLGDTAMYLCATSSPKGRMGSPLHFGNGTRLTVT.

The chain links TRBV6-4 to TRBJ2-7; weak D call: TRBD2 (6 bases). Trimming pared 2 bases from V and 6 bases from J, leaving 11 bases between. Germline lookup yields CDR1 MRHNA and CDR2 SNTAGT. The length of the CDR3 is 13 residues. CDR3 nucleotides: TGTGCCAGCAGTGACCAGGCGGGGACCGAGCAGTACTTC. Protein sequence: CASSDQAGTEQYF.

In nucleotides, the CDR3 is TGTGCCAGCAGTCCTGGACTAGCTTCCTACGAGCAGTACTTC. Translated: CASSPGLASYEQYF. The rearrangement joins TRBV27 to TRBJ2-7; 8 nucleotides line up with TRBD2. Germline V lookup: CDR1 MNHEY, CDR2 SMNVEV (reference sequence). The CDR3 runs 14 residues. The trim removed 5 bases at V and 1 base at J, leaving 4 bases unmatched.

This clone was seen a handful of times. The chain uses TRBV5-6 and TRBJ2-7, with a tentative D call TRBD2 (5 bases). V shed 5 bases and J shed 4 bases, with 25 bases lying between them. This CDR3 contains 17 residues. Germline V gives CDR1 SGHDT, CDR2 YYEEEE. This CDR3 is CASRPSKRGRGMYEQYF. The CDR3 DNA is TGTGCCAGCAGACCCTCGAAGAGAGGGCGTGGGATGTACGAGCAGTACTTC. The full variable domain, rest sourced from reference TRBV5-6 and TRBJ2-7, is DAGVTQSPTHLIKTRGQQVTLRCSPKSGHDTVSWYQQALGQGPQFIFQYYEEEERQRGNFPDRFSGHQFPNYSSELNVNALLLGDSALYLCASRPSKRGRGMYEQYFGPGTRLTVT.